A single sample is the source of the 13 T cell receptor beta chains below, sequenced in a study of cytomegalovirus exposure and HLA in healthy donors. Both 60 Vbeta primers and 13 Jbeta primers went into the PCR. Profiled with immunoSEQ multiplex PCR; TCRdb holds only in-frame clones, not every one. Of tens of thousands of clones in the sample, about 60% were seen once. The specimen sequenced was PBMCs. These receptors were collected from a woman between 25 and 40 years old in good health and CMV-seronegative.

The chain joins TRBV28 to TRBJ1-5, with D unresolved. The germline gives CDR1 MDHEN, CDR2 SYDVKM. The CDR3 has 12 residues. Between the trimmed V and J ends, which lost 6 bases and 7 bases, there was a span of 10 bases. The CDR3 sequence is CASSYGNQPQHF. The CDR3 nucleotides read TGTGCCAGCAGCTACGGGAACCAGCCCCAGCATTTT.

In DNA, the CDR3 is TGTGCCAGCACCACAGACAGCAATCAGCCCCAGCATTTT. Its protein is CASTTDSNQPQHF. V is TRBV2 and J is TRBJ1-5; D not certain. CDR1 and CDR2 (germline): SNHLY, FYNNEI. This CDR3 contains 13 residues. V lost 7 bases and J lost 1, with 8 bases in between.

The genes are TRBV4-3 and TRBJ1-1; 7 positions match TRBD1. J gave up 7 bases and V 0 bases, and 5 bases lay outside the gene matches. The CDR3 runs to 14 residues. CDR1 and CDR2 (germline): LGHNA, YSLEER. Here the CDR3 reads CASSQESRGSEAFF. CDR3 DNA: TGCGCCAGCAGCCAAGAATCCAGGGGGAGTGAAGCTTTCTTT.

The CDR3 bases are TGTGCCATCAGTGGTTCGACAGGGGGCAGCGGGGAGCTGTTTTTT. Residues: CAISGSTGGSGELFF. The chain is built from TRBV10-3 and TRBJ2-2, with 10 nucleotides matching TRBD1. The junction had 6 bases not matched to a gene; V was cut back by 4 bases and J by 7 bases. Germline V lookup: CDR1 ENHRY, CDR2 SYGVKD. The length of the CDR3 is 15 residues.

V gene TRBV5-4 combines with J gene TRBJ1-1; D not certain. The CDR3 is 14 amino acids. Germline lookup yields CDR1 SGHNT and CDR2 YYREEE (reference sequence). V was cut by 4 bases and J by 3 bases, with 13 bases left in between. CDR3 nucleotide sequence: TGTGCCAGCAGCCTCGACCCGGGTGACACTGAAGCTTTCTTT. This translates into CASSLDPGDTEAFF. The full variable domain, completed using reference TRBV5-4 and TRBJ1-1, is ETGVTQSPTHLIKTRGQQVTLRCSSQSGHNTVSWYQQALGQGPQFIFQYYREEENGRGNFPPRFSGLQFPNYSSELNVNALELDDSALYLCASSLDPGDTEAFFGQGTRLTVV.

There are a few counts of this clone. The chain joins TRBV10-3 to TRBJ2-7, with 10 bases that match TRBD2. CDR1 and CDR2 (germline): ENHRY, SYGVKD. The CDR3 covers 15 residues. With V trimmed by 6 bases and J by 4 bases, 9 bases remained unmatched. CDR3: CAISPAAGGTYEQYF. CDR3 sequence (DNA): TGTGCCATCAGCCCAGCAGCGGGGGGGACGTACGAGCAGTACTTC.

The genes are TRBV6-6 and TRBJ2-7; no reliable D call. Trimming took off 5 bases at V and 4 bases at J, with 6 bases between the two ends. Germline values: CDR1 MNHNY, CDR2 SVGAGI (reference sequence). The CDR3 extends over 11 amino acids. CDR3 sequence: CASSTAYEQYF. DNA for the CDR3: TGTGCCAGCAGTACAGCTTACGAGCAGTACTTC.

This chain connects TRBV5-1 to TRBJ1-1; maybe TRBD1 (6 bases). Looked up from germline, CDR1 is SGHRS and CDR2 is YFSETQ. There are 15 residues in the CDR3. V lost 0 bases, J lost 5 bases, and 14 bases lay in between. CDR3 in amino acids: CASSLETTGLTEAFF. CDR3 sequence (DNA): TGCGCCAGCAGCTTGGAAACTACAGGGCTTACTGAAGCTTTCTTT.

The chain recombines TRBV5-1 with TRBJ1-1, with TRBD1 identical over 8 bases. Germline lookup yields CDR1 SGHRS and CDR2 YFSETQ. Trimming cost V 4 bases and J 5 bases; bases outside gene matches: 19. The CDR3 length is 18 residues. CDR3 in amino acids: CASSPAGPRGRRETEAFF. CDR3 sequence (DNA): TGCGCCAGCAGCCCCGCGGGACCCAGGGGGCGCCGGGAAACTGAAGCTTTCTTT. The full variable domain, rest sourced from reference TRBV5-1 and TRBJ1-1, is KAGVTQTPRYLIKTRGQQVTLSCSPISGHRSVSWYQQTPGQGLQFLFEYFSETQRNKGNFPGRFSGRQFSNSRSEMNVSTLELGDSALYLCASSPAGPRGRRETEAFFGQGTRLTVV.

The chain has TRBV7-9 and TRBJ1-5, with TRBD1 matching 7 bases. The V gene's germline CDR1 is SEHNR and CDR2 FQNEAQ (reference sequence). V lost 5 bases to trimming and J lost 1 base; unmatched junction nucleotides: 5. The CDR3 has 15 amino acids. CDR3 DNA sequence: TGTGCCAGCAGCAAAGGGACAGCCAGCAATCAGCCCCAGCATTTT. Residues: CASSKGTASNQPQHF.

This rearrangement joins TRBV29-1 to TRBJ1-2; D unclear. Germline assignment: CDR1 SQVTM and CDR2 ANQGSEA. The V end was cut by 7 bases, the J end by 0 bases, with 15 bases between. CDR3 length: 14 amino acids. The CDR3 sequence: CSAGGEVPNYGYTF. The CDR3 DNA sequence: TGCAGCGCCGGAGGCGAAGTCCCTAACTATGGCTACACCTTC.

The genes are TRBV5-6 and TRBJ2-1; the match to TRBD2 covers 10 bases. Germline V lookup: CDR1 SGHDT, CDR2 YYEEEE. J gave up 5 bases and V 3 bases, and 8 bases lay outside the gene matches. The CDR3 extends over 16 amino acids. In DNA, the CDR3 is TGTGCCAGCAGCTCTCCTTTAGCGGGAGGAGACAATGAGCAGTTCTTC. Protein: CASSSPLAGGDNEQFF.

In this sample, this clone turned up a few times. This chain joins TRBV5-1 and TRBJ1-2; no clear D gene. Between the trimmed V and J ends, which lost 2 bases and 10 bases, there was a span of 12 bases. The CDR3 runs 12 residues. Germline V gene data show CDR1 as SGHRS and CDR2 as YFSETQ. The chain's CDR3 is CASSFEAALYTF. The CDR3 coding sequence is TGCGCCAGCAGCTTTGAAGCCGCACTCTACACCTTC. The whole variable domain, filled in from reference TRBV5-1 and TRBJ1-2, reads KAGVTQTPRYLIKTRGQQVTLSCSPISGHRSVSWYQQTPGQGLQFLFEYFSETQRNKGNFPGRFSGRQFSNSRSEMNVSTLELGDSALYLCASSFEAALYTFGSGTRLTVV.